The 21 T cell receptor beta chains in this list originate from one sample, sequenced in a study of OX40 agonist ivuxolimab in advanced cancers. The data were produced by immunoSEQ multiplex PCR, yet TCRdb's version contains in-frame clones alone and is incomplete. The data contain fewer than 35,000 clones, roughly 76% of them singletons. Sample: CD4+ or CD8+ T cells sorted from blood, taken in a trial of the OX40 agonist ivuxolimab. All receptors come from an adult with an advanced solid tumor such as melanoma, head and neck, liver or kidney cancer.

This clone was detected only once. The chain combines TRBV19 with TRBJ1-5; tentatively, D is TRBD1 (6 bases). V gave up 1 base and J gave up 0 bases, with 10 bases separating them. This CDR3 is 16 amino acids long. CDR1 is LNHDA and CDR2 is SQIVND in the germline V gene (reference sequence). CDR3 region: CASSIGRGYSNQPQHF. The DNA of the CDR3 is TGTGCCAGTAGTATAGGCAGGGGATATAGCAATCAGCCCCAGCATTTT. The whole variable domain, remainder taken from reference TRBV19 and TRBJ1-5, is DGGITQSPKYLFRKEGQNVTLSCEQNLNHDAMYWYRQDPGQGLRLIYYSQIVNDFQKGDIAEGYSVSREKKESFPLTVTSAQKNPTAFYLCASSIGRGYSNQPQHFGDGTRLSIL.

The chain couples TRBV25-1 to TRBJ2-1; the D gene is possibly TRBD2 (6 bases). From germline, CDR1 is MGHDK and CDR2 SYGVNS. This CDR3 contains 15 residues. Deletions cut 3 bases from V and 4 bases from J, with 13 bases between. The CDR3 DNA reads TGTGCCAGCAGTGATTTGGCGGGACCATACAATGAGCAGTTCTTC. Encoded protein: CASSDLAGPYNEQFF.

This clone was seen only once. V usage is TRBV14 and J usage is TRBJ2-2, with D tentatively TRBD1 (6 bases). V lost 2 bases and J 3 bases, leaving 10 bases between the germline ends. CDR3 length equals 15 residues. Germline assignment: CDR1 SGHDN and CDR2 FVKESK. CDR3 nucleotide sequence: TGTGCCAGCAGCCAACAGGGGTTCCACACCGGGGAGCTGTTTTTT. This sequence encodes CASSQQGFHTGELFF.

This chain uses TRBV6-1 with TRBJ1-1, with 7 bases aligning to TRBD1. This CDR3 is built from 13 residues. Per germline, CDR1 MNHNS and CDR2 SASEGT. The ends lost 6 bases at V and 4 bases at J; junction bases unmatched: 5. The CDR3 loop reads CASRVTGSTEAFF. DNA of the CDR3: TGTGCCAGCAGGGTGACAGGGAGCACTGAAGCTTTCTTT.

The chain is built from TRBV7-9 and TRBJ2-7; TRBD1 matches at 7 bases. The CDR3 has 14 amino acids. In germline, CDR1 is SEHNR, CDR2 FQNEAQ (reference sequence). V gave up 5 bases and J gave up 6 bases; unmatched junction bases: 10. CDR3 coding DNA: TGTGCCAGCAGCCTCCGGGACAGAGACTTCGAGCAGTACTTC. Encoded protein: CASSLRDRDFEQYF.

This clone has only one observation. This chain connects TRBV18 to TRBJ1-3; no firm D call. The CDR3 runs to 15 residues. Deletions cut 2 bases from V and 0 bases from J, with 8 bases between. Germline lookup yields CDR1 KGHSH and CDR2 LQKENI. CDR3 protein: CASSPVPVSGNTIYF. The CDR3 DNA reads TGTGCCAGCTCACCAGTGCCGGTCTCTGGAAACACCATATATTTT.

This sequence joins TRBV19 and TRBJ1-2; no clear D gene. The CDR3 runs to 12 residues. CDR1 LNHDA and CDR2 SQIVND come from the germline V gene (reference sequence). The germline V and J ends were trimmed by 7 bases and 2 bases, with 8 bases remaining between them. The CDR3 region has the DNA TGTGCCAGTAAGGACGGAAACTATGGCTACACCTTC. Translated, it gives CASKDGNYGYTF.

V and J are TRBV9 and TRBJ1-2; D uncertain. Per germline, CDR1 SGDLS and CDR2 YYNGEE. V lost 3 bases to trimming and J lost 0 bases, with 12 bases between them. The CDR3 covers 15 residues. CDR3 DNA: TGTGCCAGCAGCGGCACACCCGCAGCTAACTATGGCTACACCTTC. Translated: CASSGTPAANYGYTF.

The chain combines TRBV20-1 with TRBJ1-2; D gene uncertain. Trimming cost V 8 bases and J 10 bases, with 11 bases left between them. This CDR3 comprises 9 residues. The germline V gene has CDR1 DFQATT and CDR2 SNEGSKA (reference sequence). The CDR3 DNA sequence: TGCAGTCCTCCTTTTGTCTACACCTTC. It translates to CSPPFVYTF.

J is TRBJ2-3 and V is TRBV19; D gene ambiguous. The CDR3 is made up of 13 amino acids. Trimming cost V 1 base and J 6 bases, with 8 bases left between them. The germline V gene encodes CDR1 LNHDA and CDR2 SQIVND (reference sequence). This CDR3 reads CASSIADSDTQYF. CDR3 sequence (DNA): TGTGCCAGTAGTATAGCCGATTCCGATACGCAGTATTTT.

This chain links TRBV11-2 with TRBJ2-7; no definite D call. V lost 5 bases and J 3 bases, leaving 20 bases between the germline ends. This CDR3 has 16 amino acids. Germline V gene sequence: CDR1 SGHAT, CDR2 FQNNGV. The CDR3 DNA reads as TGTGCCAGCAGCCCCCTAGGACGGAGAAGCGACTACGAGCAGTACTTC. It is translated as CASSPLGRRSDYEQYF.

This clone was seen a few times. The chain combines TRBV2 with TRBJ1-6; D gene ambiguous. The germline gives CDR1 SNHLY, CDR2 FYNNEI. Between the trimmed V and J ends, which lost 5 bases and 4 bases, there was a span of 6 bases. CDR3 length equals 13 residues. CDR3 region: CASSTGYNSPLHF. The CDR3 bases are TGTGCCAGCAGTACGGGTTATAATTCACCCCTCCACTTT.

The chain uses TRBV7-9 and TRBJ2-2, with 9 bases aligning to TRBD2. From germline, CDR1 is SEHNR and CDR2 FQNEAQ (reference sequence). V was pared by 5 bases and J by 4 bases, with 14 bases of the junction left unmatched. CDR3 size: 18 residues. CDR3 nucleotide sequence: TGTGCCAGCAGCCCCCGGATAGCGGGAGTCAGGGGCACCGGGGAGCTGTTTTTT. Translation gives CASSPRIAGVRGTGELFF.

This chain links TRBV6-9 with TRBJ2-3; 9 nucleotides match TRBD2. The CDR3 has 15 amino acids. Germline loops: CDR1 MNHGY, CDR2 SVAAGI. V was clipped by 5 bases and J by 2 bases; unmatched bases: 5. DNA of the CDR3: TGTGCCAGCAGTCTGGGACTAGCAGACACAGATACGCAGTATTTT. It specifies CASSLGLADTDTQYF.

V usage is TRBV4-1 and J usage is TRBJ1-5; D is unclear. Germline V CDR1 and CDR2: MGHRA, YSYEKL. The CDR3 runs 13 residues. The V end was cut by 2 bases, the J end by 1 base, with 3 bases between. The CDR3 DNA is TGCGCCAGCAGCCAATCCAGCAATCAGCCCCAGCATTTT. Residues: CASSQSSNQPQHF.

This rearrangement joins TRBV7-3 to TRBJ2-1; D not certain. The germline V gene has CDR1 SGHTA and CDR2 FQGTGA. V gave up 2 bases and J gave up 9 bases, with 11 bases separating them. CDR3 length: 13 amino acids. The chain's CDR3 is CASSLGHVGEQFF. CDR3 nucleotide sequence: TGTGCCAGCAGCTTAGGTCATGTGGGTGAGCAGTTCTTC.

This rearrangement joins TRBV13 to TRBJ2-7; 8 positions agree with TRBD1. This CDR3 is 14 amino acids long. The junction had 5 bases not matched to a gene; V was cut back by 3 bases and J by 4 bases. Looked up from germline, CDR1 is PRHDT and CDR2 is FYEKMQ (reference sequence). CDR3 sequence reads: CASSFRGPNYEQYF. The CDR3 coding sequence is TGTGCCAGCAGCTTCAGGGGGCCCAATTACGAGCAGTACTTC.

The chain combines TRBV11-2 with TRBJ2-3; 9 bases agree with TRBD2. The germline gives CDR1 SGHAT, CDR2 FQNNGV. V dropped 4 bases and J dropped 1; count of bases not matched to a gene: 6. CDR3 length: 16 residues. The CDR3 region has the DNA TGTGCCAGCAGCTCTAATAGCGGGAGAGGCACAGATACGCAGTATTTT. Its protein is CASSSNSGRGTDTQYF.

The CDR3, as DNA: TGTGCCAGCAGCTTAGCAACAGATACGCAGTATTTT. As protein: CASSLATDTQYF. V and J are TRBV7-9 and TRBJ2-3; D unclear. V lost 0 bases and J 3 bases, leaving 1 base between the germline ends. In germline, CDR1 is SEHNR, CDR2 FQNEAQ (reference sequence). The CDR3 extends over 12 amino acids. Full variable domain (remainder filled in from reference TRBV7-9 and TRBJ2-3): DTGVSQNPRHKITKRGQNVTFRCDPISEHNRLYWYRQTLGQGPEFLTYFQNEAQLEKSRLLSDRFSAERPKGSFSTLEIQRTEQGDSAMYLCASSLATDTQYFGPGTRLTVL.

The V and J genes are TRBV5-1 and TRBJ2-1; D gene ambiguous. V lost 4 bases to trimming and J lost 8 bases, with 10 bases between them. The length of the CDR3 is 12 residues. Per germline, CDR1 SGHRS and CDR2 YFSETQ. CDR3 in amino acids: CASSGIGDEQFF. CDR3 nucleotides: TGCGCCAGCAGCGGTATTGGCGATGAGCAGTTCTTC.

The chain recombines TRBV2 with TRBJ2-2, with TRBD2 as a possible D gene (6 bases). The CDR3 has 14 residues. V was shortened by 5 bases and J by 6 bases, with 13 bases between the two germline ends. The germline V gene encodes CDR1 SNHLY and CDR2 FYNNEI. In nucleotides, the CDR3 is TGTGCCAGCAGTTGGGAGTGGGGGGCCGGGGAGCTGTTTTTT. Amino acids: CASSWEWGAGELFF.